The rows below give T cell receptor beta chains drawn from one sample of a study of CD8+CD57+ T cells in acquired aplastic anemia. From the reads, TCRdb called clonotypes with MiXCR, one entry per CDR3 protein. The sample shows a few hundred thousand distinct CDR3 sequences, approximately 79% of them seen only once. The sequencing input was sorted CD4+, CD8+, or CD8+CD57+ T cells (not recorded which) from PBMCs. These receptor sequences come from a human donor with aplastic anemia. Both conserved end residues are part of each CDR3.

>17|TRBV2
CASSHPMTSGRDDTQYF
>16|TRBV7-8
CASSSTRTRGFHEQFF
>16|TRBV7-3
CASSAGRSSYNEQQFF
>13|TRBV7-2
CASSNGVTGGQFF
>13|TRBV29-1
CSVEGQFSTEAFF
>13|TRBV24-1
CASNERGIHEQYF
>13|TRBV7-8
CASGVGGRHKQHF
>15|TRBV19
CASSIDSGYGGEAFF
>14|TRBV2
CASSSGLANNEQFF
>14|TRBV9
CASSVFGARETQYF
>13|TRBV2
CASGQGVAGSLSF
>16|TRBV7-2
CASSFQQDGTALSYTF
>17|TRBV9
CASSVGSDTQNFEKLFF
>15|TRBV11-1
CASSSVGTRGETQYF
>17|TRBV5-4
CASSVGGLAGEYNEQFF
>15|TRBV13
CASGDGTSGIDTQYF
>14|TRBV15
CATSRGTDPDTQYF
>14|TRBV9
CASGGAGNTQCFAF
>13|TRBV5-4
CASSFARIHEQFF
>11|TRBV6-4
CASETGLGYTF